The rows below give T cell receptor beta chains drawn from one sample of a study of a mutant IDH1 vaccine in newly diagnosed glioma. These TCRs are of unknown antigen specificity. Profiled with immunoSEQ multiplex PCR; TCRdb holds only in-frame clones, not every one. The sample has approximately 50,000 clones, 85% to 90% seen once. This specimen was PBMCs, taken from a glioma patient whose treatment included an IDH1 peptide vaccine. All receptors derive from a middle-aged man with glioma. Each CDR3 is given with its conserved first and last residue. The order of the fields is V gene, clone size, D gene, CDR3 protein. A D gene is named only where the DNA matches it firmly. Rows give clone size only sometimes, using once, few, many, or a class for an expanded clone.

>TRBV9|once|-
CASSVGGTDGQTQYF
>TRBV29-1|-|-
CSVVRTVSKNIQYF
>TRBV6-5|-|-
CASSYSTSMNTEAFF
>TRBV11-3|few|-
CASSSAGYNEQFF
>TRBV5-6|-|-
CASSYATQETEAFF
>TRBV19|-|TRBD1
CASSIANRGDQPQHF
>TRBV4-3|-|TRBD2
CASSGGTSGLQETQYF
>TRBV9|-|-
CASSVTGSNEQFF
>TRBV5-1|once|-
CASSLVEGETQYF
>TRBV7-2|-|-
CASSLGMRGIQPQHF
>TRBV5-4|once|-
CASSPQGLHVLTF
>TRBV11-3|-|-
CASSNRDRARGELFF
>TRBV6-5|-|-
CASSPLASGQPQHF
>TRBV11-2|-|TRBD1
CASSSTGLSYEQYF
>TRBV7-3|-|-
CASSPRAGRDTQYF
>TRBV5-1|-|-
CASSSDPQETQYF
>TRBV20-1|-|-
CSVRGAYEQYF
>TRBV5-1|-|-
CASSSGGSQETQYF